This T cell receptor (beta chain) was recorded in a study of PD-1 blockade in mismatch repair-deficient tumors. TCR sequencing covered a few patients who responded to pembrolizumab. Here immunoSEQ multiplex PCR was the method, and the copy in TCRdb shows in-frame clones only, minus some. The table records roughly 120,000 clones, roughly 90% of them present only once. Germline V gene data show CDR1 as SQVTM and CDR2 as ANQGSEA. There are 13 residues in the CDR3. V lost 6 bases to trimming and J lost 1 base; unmatched junction nucleotides: 6. The J gene is TRBJ2-7, the V gene TRBV29-1; 7 positions agree with TRBD1. This TCR was sampled from an adult with mismatch repair-deficient cancer. Sequenced here: peripheral blood, sampled almost 74 weeks after starting pembrolizumab. CDR3 bases: TGCAGCGTCGCAGGGGGTAGTTCCTACGAGCAGTACTTC. This encodes CSVAGGSSYEQYF.